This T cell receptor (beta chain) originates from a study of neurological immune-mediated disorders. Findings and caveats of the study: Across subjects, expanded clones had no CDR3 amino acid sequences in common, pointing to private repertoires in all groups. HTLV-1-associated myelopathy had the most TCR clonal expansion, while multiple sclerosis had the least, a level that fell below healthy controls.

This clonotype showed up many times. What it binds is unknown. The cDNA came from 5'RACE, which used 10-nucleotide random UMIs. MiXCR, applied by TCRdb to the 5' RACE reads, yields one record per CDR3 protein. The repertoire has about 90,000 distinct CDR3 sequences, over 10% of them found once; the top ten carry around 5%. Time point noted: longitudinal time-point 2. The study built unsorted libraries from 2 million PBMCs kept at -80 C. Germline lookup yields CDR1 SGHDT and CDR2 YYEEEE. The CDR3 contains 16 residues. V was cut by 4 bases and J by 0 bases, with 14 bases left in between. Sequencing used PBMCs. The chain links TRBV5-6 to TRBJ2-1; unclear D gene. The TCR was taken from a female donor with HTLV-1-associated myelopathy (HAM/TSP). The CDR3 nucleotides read TGTGCCAGCAGCCCTGGCCCTAGGAGCTCCTACAATGAGCAGTTCTTC. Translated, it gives CASSPGPRSSYNEQFF.